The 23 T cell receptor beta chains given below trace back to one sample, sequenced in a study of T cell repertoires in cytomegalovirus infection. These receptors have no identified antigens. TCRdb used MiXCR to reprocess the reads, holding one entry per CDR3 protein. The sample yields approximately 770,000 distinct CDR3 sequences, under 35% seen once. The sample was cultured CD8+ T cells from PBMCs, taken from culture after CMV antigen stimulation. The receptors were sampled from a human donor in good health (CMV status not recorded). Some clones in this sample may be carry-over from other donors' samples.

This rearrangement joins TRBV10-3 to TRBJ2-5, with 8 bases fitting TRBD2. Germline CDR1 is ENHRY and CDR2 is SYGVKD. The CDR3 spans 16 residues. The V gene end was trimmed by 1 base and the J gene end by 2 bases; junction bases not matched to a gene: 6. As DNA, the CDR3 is TGTGCCATCAGTGAGTTGGTAGCGGGGACACAAGAGACCCAGTACTTC. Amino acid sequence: CAISELVAGTQETQYF.

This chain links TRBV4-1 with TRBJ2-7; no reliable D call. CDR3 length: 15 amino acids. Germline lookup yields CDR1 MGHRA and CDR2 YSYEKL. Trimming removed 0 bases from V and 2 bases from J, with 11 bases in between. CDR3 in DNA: TGCGCCAGCAGCCAAGATCCGGGTTCTACCTACGAGCAGTACTTC. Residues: CASSQDPGSTYEQYF.

The CDR3 DNA follows: TGTGCCAGCAGCTTAGCCGTGGGCGAGGACTATGGCTACACCTTC. Residues: CASSLAVGEDYGYTF. The V call is TRBV11-2, the J call TRBJ1-2; D is unresolved. Germline CDR1 SGHAT, CDR2 FQNNGV. Trimming pared 1 base from V and 3 bases from J, leaving 12 bases between. The CDR3 has 15 amino acids.

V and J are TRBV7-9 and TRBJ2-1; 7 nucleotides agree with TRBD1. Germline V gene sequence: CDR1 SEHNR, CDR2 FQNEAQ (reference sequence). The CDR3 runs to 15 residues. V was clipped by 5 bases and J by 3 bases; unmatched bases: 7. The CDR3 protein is CASSQNRDSYNEQFF. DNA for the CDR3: TGTGCCAGCAGCCAGAATCGGGACAGCTACAATGAGCAGTTCTTC.

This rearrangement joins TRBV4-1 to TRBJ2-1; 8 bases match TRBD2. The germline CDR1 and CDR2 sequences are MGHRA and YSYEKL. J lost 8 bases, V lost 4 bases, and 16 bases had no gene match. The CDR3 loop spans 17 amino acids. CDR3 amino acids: CASSLRGGGRKGDEQFF. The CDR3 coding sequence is TGCGCCAGCAGCCTCCGGGGCGGGGGGAGGAAGGGTGATGAGCAGTTCTTC.

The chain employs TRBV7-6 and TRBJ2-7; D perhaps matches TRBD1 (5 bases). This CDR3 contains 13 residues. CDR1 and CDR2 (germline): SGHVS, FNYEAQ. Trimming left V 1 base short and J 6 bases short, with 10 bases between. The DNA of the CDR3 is TGTGCCAGCAGCTTAGGGGCAGGGTCCGAGCAGTACTTC. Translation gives CASSLGAGSEQYF.

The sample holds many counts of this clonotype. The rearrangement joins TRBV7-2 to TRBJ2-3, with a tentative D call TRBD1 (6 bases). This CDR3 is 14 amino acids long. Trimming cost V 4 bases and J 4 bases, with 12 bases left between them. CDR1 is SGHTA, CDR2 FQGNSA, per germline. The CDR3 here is CASSSPHRADTQYF. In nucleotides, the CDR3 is TGTGCCAGCAGCTCACCCCACAGGGCAGATACGCAGTATTTT.

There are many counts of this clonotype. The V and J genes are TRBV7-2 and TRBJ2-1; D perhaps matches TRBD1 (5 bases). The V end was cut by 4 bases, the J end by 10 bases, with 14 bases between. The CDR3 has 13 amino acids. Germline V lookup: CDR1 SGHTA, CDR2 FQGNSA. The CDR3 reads CASSSTGFWEQFF. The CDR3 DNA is TGTGCCAGCAGCTCTACAGGATTTTGGGAGCAGTTCTTC.

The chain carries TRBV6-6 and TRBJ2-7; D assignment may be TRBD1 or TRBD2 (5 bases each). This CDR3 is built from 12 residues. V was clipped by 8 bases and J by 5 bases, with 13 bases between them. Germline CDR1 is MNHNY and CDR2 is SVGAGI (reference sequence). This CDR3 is CASEGSRDEQYV. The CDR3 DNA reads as TGTGCCAGCGAGGGTTCCAGGGACGAGCAGTACGTC.

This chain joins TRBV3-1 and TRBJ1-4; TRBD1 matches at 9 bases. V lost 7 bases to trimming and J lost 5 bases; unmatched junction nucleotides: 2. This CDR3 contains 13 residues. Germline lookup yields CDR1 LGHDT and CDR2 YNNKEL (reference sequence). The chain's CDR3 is CASTDRGNEKLFF. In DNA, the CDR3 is TGTGCCAGCACCGACAGGGGGAATGAAAAACTGTTTTTT.

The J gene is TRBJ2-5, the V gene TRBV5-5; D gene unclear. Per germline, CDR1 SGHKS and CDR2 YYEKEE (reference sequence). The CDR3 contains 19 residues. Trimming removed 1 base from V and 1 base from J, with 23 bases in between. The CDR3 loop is CASSLRSGPLRSPQETQYF. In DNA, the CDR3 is TGTGCCAGCAGCTTGAGGTCGGGTCCCCTACGATCCCCCCAAGAGACCCAGTACTTC.

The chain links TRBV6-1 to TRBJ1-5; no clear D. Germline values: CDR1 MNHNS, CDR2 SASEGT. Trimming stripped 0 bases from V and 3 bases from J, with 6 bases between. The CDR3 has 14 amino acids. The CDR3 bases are TGTGCCAGCAGTGAAGCGAACGACAATCAGCCCCAGCATTTT. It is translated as CASSEANDNQPQHF.

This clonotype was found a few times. CDR3 region: CASSSVREQYF. CDR3 coding DNA: TGTGCCAGCAGCTCAGTCCGCGAGCAGTACTTC. V gene TRBV7-6 combines with J gene TRBJ2-7; D not certain. V was shortened by 4 bases and J by 6 bases, with 7 bases between the two germline ends. Per the germline V gene, CDR1 is SGHVS and CDR2 is FNYEAQ. This CDR3 has 11 amino acids.

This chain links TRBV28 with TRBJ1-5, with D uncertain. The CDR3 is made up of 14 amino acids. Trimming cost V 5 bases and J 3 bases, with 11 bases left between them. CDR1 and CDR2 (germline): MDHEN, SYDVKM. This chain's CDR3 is CASSPDGDNQPQHF. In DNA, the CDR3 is TGTGCCAGCAGTCCTGATGGGGACAATCAGCCCCAGCATTTT.

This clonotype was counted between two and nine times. In DNA, the CDR3 is TGTGCCAGCAGCGTACAGGGGAGGTCCTACGAGCAGTACGTC. Translation: CASSVQGRSYEQYV. The J gene is TRBJ2-7, the V gene TRBV5-4, with a tentative D call TRBD1 (7 bases). The V and J ends lost 4 bases and 1 base respectively, with 12 bases between them. CDR3 length: 14 residues. CDR1 is SGHNT, CDR2 YYREEE, per germline (reference sequence).

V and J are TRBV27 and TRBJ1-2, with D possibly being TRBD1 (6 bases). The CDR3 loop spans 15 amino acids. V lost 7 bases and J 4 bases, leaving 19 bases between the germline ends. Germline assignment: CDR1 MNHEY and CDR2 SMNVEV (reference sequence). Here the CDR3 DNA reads TGTGCCAGCACCTACTTAGACGGACAGCTCTATGGCTACACCTTC. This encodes CASTYLDGQLYGYTF.

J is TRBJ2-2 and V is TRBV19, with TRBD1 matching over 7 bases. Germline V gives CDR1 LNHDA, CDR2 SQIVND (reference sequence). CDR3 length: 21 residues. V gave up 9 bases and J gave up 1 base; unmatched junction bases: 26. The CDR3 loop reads CASRGTTGDPRARQNTGELFF. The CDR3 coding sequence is TGTGCCAGCCGAGGGACAACAGGGGACCCGCGGGCGAGGCAGAACACCGGGGAGCTGTTTTTT.

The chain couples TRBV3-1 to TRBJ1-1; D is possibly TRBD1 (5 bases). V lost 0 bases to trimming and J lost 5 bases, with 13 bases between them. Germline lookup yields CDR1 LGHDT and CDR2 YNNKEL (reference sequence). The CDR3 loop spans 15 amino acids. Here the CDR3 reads CASSQESLGVTEAFF. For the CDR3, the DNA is TGTGCCAGCAGCCAAGAATCGCTAGGGGTGACTGAAGCTTTCTTT.

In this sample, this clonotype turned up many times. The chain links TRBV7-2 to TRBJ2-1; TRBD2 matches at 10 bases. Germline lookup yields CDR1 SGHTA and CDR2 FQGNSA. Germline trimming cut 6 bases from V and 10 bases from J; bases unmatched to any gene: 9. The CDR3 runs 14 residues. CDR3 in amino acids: CASRTPGTSEEQFF. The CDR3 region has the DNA TGTGCCAGCAGGACCCCCGGGACTAGCGAAGAGCAGTTCTTC.

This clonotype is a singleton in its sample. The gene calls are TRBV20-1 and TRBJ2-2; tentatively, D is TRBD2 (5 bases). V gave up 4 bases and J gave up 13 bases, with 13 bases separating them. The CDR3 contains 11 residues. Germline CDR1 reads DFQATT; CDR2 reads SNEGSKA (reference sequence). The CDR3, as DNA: TGCAGTGCTATTATCTTGGGAGTGCTGTTTTTT. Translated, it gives CSAIILGVLFF.

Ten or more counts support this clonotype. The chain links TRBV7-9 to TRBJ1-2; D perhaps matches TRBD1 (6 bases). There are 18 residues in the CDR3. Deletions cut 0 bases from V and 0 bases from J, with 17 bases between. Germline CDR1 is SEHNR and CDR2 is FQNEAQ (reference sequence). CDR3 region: CASSLAQDSPEANYGYTF. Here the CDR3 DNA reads TGTGCCAGCAGCTTAGCACAGGACAGCCCTGAGGCTAACTATGGCTACACCTTC.

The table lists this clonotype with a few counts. The CDR3: CASSEGAGTAKLFF. The CDR3 DNA sequence: TGTGCCAGCAGTGAAGGAGCTGGGACAGCAAAACTGTTTTTT. The rearrangement uses TRBV6-1 and TRBJ1-4, with 7 bases identical to TRBD1. CDR1 MNHNS and CDR2 SASEGT come from the germline V gene. Trimming cost V 1 base and J 10 bases; bases outside gene matches: 6. This CDR3 has 14 amino acids.

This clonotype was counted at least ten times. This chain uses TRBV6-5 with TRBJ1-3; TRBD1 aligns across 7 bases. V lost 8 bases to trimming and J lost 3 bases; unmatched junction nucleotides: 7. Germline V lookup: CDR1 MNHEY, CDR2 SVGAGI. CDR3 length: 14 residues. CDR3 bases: TGTGCCAGCCGATCCGGGACAGTTGGAAACACCATATATTTT. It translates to CASRSGTVGNTIYF.